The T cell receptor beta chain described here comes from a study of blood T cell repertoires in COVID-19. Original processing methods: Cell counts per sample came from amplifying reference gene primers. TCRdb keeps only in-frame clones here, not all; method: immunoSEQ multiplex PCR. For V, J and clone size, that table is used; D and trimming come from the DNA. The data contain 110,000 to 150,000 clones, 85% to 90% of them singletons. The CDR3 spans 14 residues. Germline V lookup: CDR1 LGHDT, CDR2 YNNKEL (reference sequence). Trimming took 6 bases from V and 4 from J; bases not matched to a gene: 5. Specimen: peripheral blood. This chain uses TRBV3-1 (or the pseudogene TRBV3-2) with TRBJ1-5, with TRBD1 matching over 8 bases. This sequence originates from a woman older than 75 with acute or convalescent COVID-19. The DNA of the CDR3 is TGTGCCAGCAGTTTGGGACAGGTTAATCAGCCCCAGCATTTT. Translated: CASSLGQVNQPQHF.